This T cell receptor (beta chain) was recovered during a study of regulatory T cells in long-lasting Graves disease. Study results and limitations: Tissue studied was limited to peripheral blood, excluding thyroid tissue. Those with persistent disease had in common more public clonotypes (around 2,500) than new patients (about 900). There were preferences for TRBV28, TRBJ1-2 and TRBJ2-5 in persistent disease.

Assembly of TCR beta libraries relied on iRepertoire HTBI primers together with Arm-PCR of CDR3 regions. MiXCR was run by TCRdb on the multiplex PCR reads, yielding one entry per CDR3 protein. The sample consists of about 430,000 distinct CDR3 sequences, roughly 23% of them appearing once. The CDR3 is 14 residues long. The germline V gene encodes CDR1 MNHNS and CDR2 SASEGT. In this sample, this clonotype turned up a few times. Its antigen is not identified. This sequence may be a read error, since a much larger clone differs from it by one base. The time point here: persistent/refractory GD, antithyroid drugs over 5 years with positive TRAb. The TCR library used RNA extracted from PBMCs. Tubes containing EDTA received around 9.5 milliliters of drawn peripheral blood.

The rearrangement links TRBV6-1 to TRBJ2-2, with a weak D call TRBD2 (6 bases). This receptor was identified in a female donor with Graves disease. The material was peripheral blood mononuclear cells (PBMCs), obtained when the disease was refractory, from a patient treated with antithyroid drugs. The CDR3 coding sequence is TGTGCCAGCAGTAACGACCGGATAGGCGGGGAGCTGGTTTTT. Translated: CASSNDRIGGELVF.